These T cell receptor beta chains were read from a single sample in a study of OX40 agonist ivuxolimab in advanced cancers. Only in-frame clones appear in the TCRdb table, and some are missing; sequencing was by immunoSEQ multiplex PCR. Of some 42,000 clones listed, 70% to 85% are singletons. The sample was CD4+ or CD8+ T cells sorted from blood, taken in a trial of the OX40 agonist ivuxolimab. The receptors originated from an adult with an advanced solid tumor such as melanoma, head and neck, liver or kidney cancer. Both conserved end residues are part of each CDR3. The D gene is left open where the match is weak. The size of a clone is reported for some rows only, either as once, few or many, or as a class for expanded clones.

TRBJ2-2 TRBV5-1 17 TRBD2 . CASSLAGASGASGELFF TGCGCCAGCAGCTTGGCCGGGGCTAGCGGGGCTTCCGGGGAGCTGTTTTTT
TRBJ2-2 TRBV7-2 16 . once CASSLVPGQNTGELFF TGTGCCAGCAGCTTAGTTCCGGGACAGAACACCGGGGAGCTGTTTTTT
TRBJ2-3 TRBV14 18 TRBD1 . CASSRRDRVVTGTDTQYF TGTGCCAGCAGCCGCCGGGACAGGGTAGTGACTGGGACAGATACGCAGTATTTT
TRBJ2-7 TRBV29-1 14 TRBD1 . CSVEPGDRPYEQYF TGCAGCGTTGAACCCGGGGACAGACCCTACGAGCAGTACTTC
TRBJ1-1 TRBV7-2 12 . . CASSLDPIGAFF TGTGCCAGCAGCTTAGACCCGATAGGGGCTTTCTTT
TRBJ1-2 TRBV7-2 14 . once CASSFNDVLYGYTF TGTGCCAGCAGCTTCAATGACGTCCTCTATGGCTACACCTTC
TRBJ1-4 TRBV19 17 TRBD1 . CASSIRQGAARDEKLFF TGTGCCAGTAGTATACGACAGGGGGCGGCGCGGGATGAAAAACTGTTTTTT
TRBJ2-5 TRBV5-8 16 TRBD2 . CASSIGLAGAKETQYF TGTGCCAGCAGCATCGGACTAGCGGGAGCCAAGGAGACCCAGTACTTC
TRBJ2-1 TRBV7-8 18 TRBD2 . CASSPPLRLAGGNNEQFF TGTGCCAGCAGCCCTCCCTTGCGGCTAGCGGGGGGTAACAATGAGCAGTTCTTC
TRBJ1-2 TRBV6-1 14 . . CASSEYHGLNGYTF TGTGCCAGCAGTGAATACCACGGACTAAATGGCTACACCTTC
TRBJ2-2 TRBV27 14 TRBD2 . CASSSREGTGELFF TGTGCCAGCAGTTCGAGGGAGGGCACCGGGGAGCTGTTTTTT
TRBJ2-2 TRBV27 15 . . CASSGLTGFTGELFF TGTGCCAGCAGCGGGCTGACGGGGTTTACCGGGGAGCTGTTTTTT
TRBJ2-1 TRBV7-2 15 . . CASREGRGQSHEQFF TGTGCCAGCAGGGAGGGTCGGGGGCAGAGTCATGAGCAGTTCTTC
TRBJ2-5 TRBV7-9 15 . once CASSPPNRAVETQYF TGTGCCAGCAGCCCCCCGAACAGGGCCGTAGAGACCCAGTACTTC
TRBJ1-1 TRBV5-6 12 . few CASRYWNTEAFF TGTGCCAGCAGGTACTGGAACACTGAAGCTTTCTTT
TRBJ2-7 TRBV5-6 15 TRBD2 . CASSLVAGGPYEQYF TGTGCCAGCAGCTTGGTAGCGGGGGGCCCCTACGAGCAGTACTTC
TRBJ2-1 TRBV5-4 14 . once CASTLSGPYNEQFF TGTGCCAGCACCCTAAGCGGGCCCTACAATGAGCAGTTCTTC
TRBJ2-7 TRBV11-2 15 . . CASSSQRRGLDGEYF TGTGCCAGCAGCTCCCAGCGGAGGGGCCTAGACGGGGAGTACTTC
TRBJ2-7 TRBV27 14 TRBD1 . CASSTWTGTYEQYF TGTGCCAGCAGTACCTGGACAGGGACCTACGAGCAGTACTTC
TRBJ2-3 TRBV6-1 14 . . CASRFSGTTDTQYF TGTGCCAGCAGATTCTCCGGGACAACAGATACGCAGTATTTT
TRBJ2-1 TRBV19 14 TRBD1 . CASRRQGVDNEQFF TGTGCCAGTCGGCGACAGGGCGTGGACAATGAGCAGTTCTTC
TRBJ2-7 TRBV7-8 12 . . CASSQVRGEQYF TGTGCCAGCAGCCAAGTGAGGGGCGAGCAGTACTTC
TRBJ2-3 TRBV7-6 16 . . CASSPTFARFTDTQYF TGTGCCAGCAGCCCAACCTTCGCTCGATTCACAGATACGCAGTATTTT
TRBJ1-1 TRBV7-6 14 . . CASSQGETPLEAFF TGTGCCAGCAGTCAGGGCGAGACTCCGTTGGAAGCTTTCTTT
TRBJ2-1 TRBV30 17 . . CAWSVQSSRMGGDEQFF TGTGCCTGGAGTGTACAATCCAGCAGGATGGGTGGTGATGAGCAGTTCTTC
TRBJ2-1 TRBV2 15 . few CASSVGDLGYNEQFF TGTGCCAGCAGTGTAGGGGACCTCGGCTACAATGAGCAGTTCTTC
TRBJ1-2 TRBV5-5 18 . . CASSFGGSLTPYLYGYTF TGTGCCAGCAGCTTTGGGGGGTCGTTGACACCCTATCTTTATGGCTACACCTTC
TRBJ2-1 TRBV7-9 15 TRBD1 . CASSRTGKTGVEQFF TGTGCCAGCAGCAGGACAGGGAAGACGGGAGTAGAGCAGTTCTTC
TRBJ2-7 TRBV28 12 . . CASSLDDYEQYF TGTGCCAGCAGTTTGGACGACTACGAGCAGTACTTC
TRBJ2-6 TRBV10-3 17 . . CAISESRTTTGANVLTF TGTGCCATCAGTGAGTCGAGAACAACCACTGGGGCCAACGTCCTGACTTTC
TRBJ2-1 TRBV1 13 . . CTRNRGWCYEQFF TGCACCAGAAACAGGGGCTGGTGCTATGAGCAGTTCTTC
TRBJ2-1 TRBV6-5 16 TRBD2 . CASSYGPSGGAGEQFF TGTGCCAGCAGTTATGGTCCTAGCGGGGGGGCCGGTGAGCAGTTCTTC
TRBJ1-1 TRBV18 13 . . CASSPPEGLKAFF TGTGCCAGCTCACCACCGGAAGGGTTGAAAGCTTTCTTT
TRBJ1-1 TRBV28 17 . few CASSLYYGTSMNTEAFF TGTGCCAGCAGTTTGTACTACGGGACTTCCATGAACACTGAAGCTTTCTTT
TRBJ1-6 TRBV18 17 TRBD1 . CASSLKPTGQAETPLHF TGTGCCAGCTCCCTCAAGCCCACCGGACAGGCCGAAACACCCCTCCACTTT
TRBJ2-7 TRBV6-1 14 . . CASSDELGGYEQYF TGTGCCAGCAGTGATGAGCTTGGCGGATACGAGCAGTACTTC
TRBJ1-3 TRBV18 14 . . CASSPQGLSNTIYF TGTGCCAGCTCACCGCAGGGGTTATCGAACACCATATATTTT
TRBJ1-5 TRBV5-1 13 . . CASSLQENQPQHF TGCGCCAGCAGCTTGCAGGAAAATCAGCCCCAGCATTTT